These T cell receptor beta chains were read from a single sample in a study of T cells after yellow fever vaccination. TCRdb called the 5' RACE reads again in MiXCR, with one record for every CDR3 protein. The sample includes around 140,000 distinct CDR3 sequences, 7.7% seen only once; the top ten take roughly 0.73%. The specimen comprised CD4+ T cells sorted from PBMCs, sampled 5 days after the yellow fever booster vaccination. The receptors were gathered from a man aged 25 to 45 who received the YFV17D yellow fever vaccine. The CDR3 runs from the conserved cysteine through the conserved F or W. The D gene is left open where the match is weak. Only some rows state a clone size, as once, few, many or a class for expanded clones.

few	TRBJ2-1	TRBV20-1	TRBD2	CSPREAGGTLKEQFF	TGCAGCCCGCGAGAGGCGGGGGGGACCCTAAAAGAGCAGTTCTTC
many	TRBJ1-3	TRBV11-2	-	CASSASVGGNTIYF	TGTGCCAGCAGCGCATCCGTTGGTGGAAACACCATATATTTT
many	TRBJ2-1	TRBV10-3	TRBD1	CAISEWDRGGHNEQFF	TGTGCCATCAGTGAGTGGGACAGGGGAGGGCACAATGAGCAGTTCTTC
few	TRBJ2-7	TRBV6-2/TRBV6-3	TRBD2	CASSHLSAGRSYEQYF	TGTGCCAGCAGCCACCTTTCAGCGGGGCGCTCCTACGAGCAGTACTTC
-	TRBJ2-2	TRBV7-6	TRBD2	CASSFRRAGGATGELFF	TGTGCCAGCAGCTTTCGCCGCGCGGGGGGCGCAACCGGGGAGCTGTTTTTT
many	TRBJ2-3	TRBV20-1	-	CSAVAGTSTDTQYF	TGCAGTGCCGTAGCCGGGACTAGCACAGATACGCAGTATTTT
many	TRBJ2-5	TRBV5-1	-	CASSLQGLGETQYF	TGCGCCAGCAGCTTGCAGGGGTTAGGAGAGACCCAGTACTTC
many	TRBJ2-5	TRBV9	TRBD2	CASDLIQGLAGEETQYF	TGTGCCAGCGACCTAATTCAGGGGTTAGCGGGGGAAGAGACCCAGTACTTC
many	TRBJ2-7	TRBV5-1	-	CASSLAAGEYEQYF	TGCGCCAGCAGCTTGGCGGCAGGGGAGTACGAGCAGTACTTC
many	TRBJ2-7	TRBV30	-	CAWTISNEQYF	TGTGCCTGGACCATCTCCAACGAGCAGTACTTC
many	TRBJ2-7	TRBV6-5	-	CASSYREGPYEQYF	TGTGCCAGCAGTTACAGAGAGGGCCCCTACGAGCAGTACTTC
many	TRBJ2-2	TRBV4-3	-	CASSQGRAHRWDTGELFF	TGCGCCAGCAGCCAAGGCCGGGCACACCGGTGGGACACCGGGGAGCTGTTTTTT
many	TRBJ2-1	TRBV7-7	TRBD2	CASSELAGGYNEQFF	TGTGCCAGCAGCGAACTAGCGGGAGGGTACAATGAGCAGTTCTTC
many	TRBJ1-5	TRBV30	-	CAWSVRGRNQPQHF	TGTGCCTGGAGTGTACGAGGGAGAAATCAGCCCCAGCATTTT
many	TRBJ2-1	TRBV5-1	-	CASSTRPGNEQFF	TGCGCCAGCAGCACAAGGCCCGGCAATGAGCAGTTCTTC
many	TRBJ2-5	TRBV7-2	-	CASSSGFGETQYF	TGTGCCAGCAGCTCGGGGTTCGGAGAGACCCAGTACTTC
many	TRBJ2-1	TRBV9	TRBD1	CASSVSSGGAYNEQFF	TGTGCCAGCAGCGTCTCTTCAGGGGGCGCCTACAATGAGCAGTTCTTC
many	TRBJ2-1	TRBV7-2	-	CASSLMADNEQFF	TGTGCCAGCAGCTTAATGGCAGACAATGAGCAGTTCTTC
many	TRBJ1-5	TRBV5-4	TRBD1	CASSSDRGRDQPQHF	TGTGCCAGCAGCTCTGACAGGGGACGGGATCAGCCCCAGCATTTT
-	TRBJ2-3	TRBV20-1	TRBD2	CSARDTSGRLYGTDTQYF	TGCAGTGCTAGAGACACTAGCGGGAGGCTCTATGGCACAGATACGCAGTATTTT
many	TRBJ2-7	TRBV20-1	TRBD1	CSACRDRSYEQYF	TGCAGTGCTTGCCGGGACAGATCCTACGAGCAGTACTTC
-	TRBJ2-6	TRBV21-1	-	CASRRSCTGGSTGANVLTF	TGTGCCAGCCGTCGGTCCTGCACAGGGGGCTCTACTGGGGCCAACGTCCTGACTTTC
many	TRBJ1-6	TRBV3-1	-	CASSHSGGGPGNSPLHF	TGTGCCAGCAGCCACTCAGGTGGGGGCCCTGGGAATTCACCCCTCCACTTT
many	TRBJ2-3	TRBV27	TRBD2	CASREAGTADTQYF	TGTGCCAGCAGGGAAGCGGGAACGGCGGATACGCAGTATTTT
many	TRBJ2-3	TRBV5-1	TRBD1	CASSPSGQGADTQYF	TGCGCCAGCAGCCCGTCGGGACAGGGGGCGGATACGCAGTATTTT
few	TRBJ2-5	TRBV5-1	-	CASSLAVGQETQYF	TGCGCCAGCAGCTTGGCCGTAGGGCAAGAGACCCAGTACTTC
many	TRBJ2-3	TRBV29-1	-	CSARSQRTTDTQYF	TGCAGCGCCCGAAGCCAGCGAACCACAGATACGCAGTATTTT
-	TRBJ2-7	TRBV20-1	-	CSARGRTVFSYEQYF	TGCAGTGCTAGAGGGCGGACAGTCTTCTCCTACGAGCAGTACTTC
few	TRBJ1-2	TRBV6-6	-	CASSYSGTLGYTF	TGTGCCAGCAGTTACTCAGGGACCTTGGGTTACACCTTC
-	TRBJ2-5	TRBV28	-	CASSPFPLTAKETQYF	TGTGCCAGCAGCCCCTTCCCTTTGACAGCCAAAGAGACCCAGTACTTC
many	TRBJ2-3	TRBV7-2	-	CASRSTDTQYF	TGTGCCAGCCGCAGCACAGATACGCAGTATTTT
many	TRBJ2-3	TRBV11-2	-	CASSLSTDTQYF	TGTGCCAGCAGCCTGAGCACAGATACGCAGTATTTT
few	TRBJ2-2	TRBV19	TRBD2	CASSMSGTENTGELFF	TGTGCCAGTAGTATGAGCGGGACGGAGAACACCGGGGAGCTGTTTTTT
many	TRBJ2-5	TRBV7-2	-	CASSLEPPQTQYF	TGTGCCAGCAGCTTAGAGCCACCCCAGACCCAGTACTTC
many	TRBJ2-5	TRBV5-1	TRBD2	CASSLSGRHQETQYF	TGCGCCAGCAGCCTTAGCGGGAGGCACCAAGAGACCCAGTACTTC
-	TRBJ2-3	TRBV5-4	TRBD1	CASSSDREFPQYF	TGTGCCAGCAGTTCGGACAGGGAGTTTCCGCAGTATTTT
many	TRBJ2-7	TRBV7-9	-	CASSLAGTAGTYEQYF	TGTGCCAGCAGCTTAGCGGGGACAGCGGGTACCTACGAGCAGTACTTC